This is a list of T cell receptor beta chains from one sample in a study of blood T cell repertoires in COVID-19. Assay used: immunoSEQ multiplex PCR; TCRdb lists only in-frame clones, some missing. Among 250,000 or so clones listed, approximately 84% were seen once. Material: peripheral blood. Receptors originate from an elderly woman with acute or convalescent COVID-19. CDR3s include the opening cysteine and the closing phenylalanine or tryptophan. D genes are given only for firm matches. Expanded clones are given a class, and other clones once, few, many or no size at all.

CASSTPRGDEYEQYF TGTGCCAGCAGCACCCCCAGGGGCGATGAGTACGAGCAGTACTTC NA TRBV6-5 NA TRBJ2-7
CASRPGTGSDTQYF TGTGCCAGCAGACCGGGGACAGGGTCGGATACGCAGTATTTT TRBD1 TRBV5-6 few TRBJ2-3
CASSQDPQFYGYTF TGTGCCAGCAGCCAAGATCCCCAGTTCTATGGCTACACCTTC NA TRBV4-2 NA TRBJ1-2
CASSLIQTVAYNEQFF TGTGCCAGCAGTTTAATCCAGACGGTAGCTTACAATGAGCAGTTCTTC NA TRBV28 NA TRBJ2-1
CASRDRGYAGELFF TGTGCCAGCAGGGACAGGGGGTATGCCGGGGAGCTGTTTTTT TRBD1 TRBV6-5 NA TRBJ2-2
CASSPPVAGRTDTQYF TGTGCCAGCTCACCACCGGTAGCGGGGCGCACAGATACGCAGTATTTT TRBD2 TRBV18 NA TRBJ2-3
CASSQADSYEQYF TGTGCCAGCAGTCAAGCGGACAGCTACGAGCAGTACTTC NA TRBV6-2/TRBV6-3 few TRBJ2-7
CASSVDPGTETNTIYF TGTGCCAGCAGCGTAGACCCCGGGACAGAGACAAACACCATATATTTT TRBD1 TRBV9 NA TRBJ1-3
CASNSKGVRDTQYF TGTGCCAGCAACTCCAAAGGGGTAAGAGATACGCAGTATTTT NA TRBV3-1/TRBV3-2 NA TRBJ2-3
CASSRSGELFF TGTGCCAGCAGCCGGAGCGGGGAGCTGTTTTTT NA TRBV3-1/TRBV3-2 few TRBJ2-2
CASSSFRSYEQYF TGTGCCAGCAGCAGCTTCCGCTCCTACGAGCAGTACTTC NA TRBV3-1/TRBV3-2 few TRBJ2-7
CASSPMDMDRSYGYTF TGTGCCAGCAGCCCGATGGATATGGACAGGAGCTATGGCTACACCTTC TRBD1 TRBV7-2 NA TRBJ1-2
CASSRGLPNEKLFF TGTGCCAGCAGTAGGGGACTCCCGAATGAAAAACTGTTTTTT NA TRBV28 NA TRBJ1-4
CASSLSLAGAGGELFF TGTGCCAGCAGCTTATCACTAGCGGGAGCCGGCGGGGAGCTGTTTTTT TRBD2 TRBV7-2 NA TRBJ2-2
CASSLATRDTQYF TGTGCCAGCAGCTTAGCGACTAGGGATACGCAGTATTTT NA TRBV7-2 NA TRBJ2-3
CASSAHQYREQFF TGTGCCAGCAGCGCCCACCAATACAGGGAGCAGTTCTTC NA TRBV7-3 few TRBJ2-1
CASSLVVTSSNEQYF TGTGCCAGCAGCTTAGTCGTTACTAGCTCCAACGAGCAGTACTTC NA TRBV11-2 few TRBJ2-7
CASSQVGTGNAYGYTF TGTGCCAGCAGCCAAGTAGGGACAGGGAACGCCTATGGCTACACCTTC TRBD1 TRBV4-2 NA TRBJ1-2
CAWSDRASYGYTF TGTGCCTGGAGCGACAGGGCCTCCTATGGCTACACCTTC TRBD1 TRBV30 NA TRBJ1-2
CASSLAGREAHEQFF TGTGCCAGCAGCTTGGCAGGGAGGGAGGCCCATGAGCAGTTCTTC TRBD2 TRBV5-4 NA TRBJ2-1
CASSYGQGAEAFF TGTGCCAGCAGTTACGGACAGGGGGCAGAAGCTTTCTTT TRBD1 TRBV6-2/TRBV6-3 NA TRBJ1-1
CASSSMTGNTEAFF TGTGCCAGCAGTAGCATGACAGGGAACACTGAAGCTTTCTTT NA TRBV6-6 NA TRBJ1-1
CATSSPGQGTATYEQYF TGTGCCACCAGCAGTCCGGGTCAAGGGACAGCAACTTACGAGCAGTACTTC TRBD1 TRBV15 NA TRBJ2-7
CASSLGRGAYNEQFF TGCGCCAGCAGCTTGGGCAGGGGGGCCTACAATGAGCAGTTCTTC NA TRBV5-1 NA TRBJ2-1
CASSLTGTNTEAFF TGCGCCAGCAGCTTGACAGGGACGAACACTGAAGCTTTCTTT NA TRBV5-1 once TRBJ1-1
CASSITGTATRTSYNEQFF TGTGCCAGCAGCATCACCGGGACAGCCACCCGAACGTCCTACAATGAGCAGTTCTTC TRBD1 TRBV7-2 NA TRBJ2-1
CASSRTRAGSPLHF TGTGCCAGCAGCAGGACCAGGGCCGGTTCACCCCTCCACTTT NA TRBV3-1/TRBV3-2 NA TRBJ1-6
CASSIGGPGNTEAFF TGTGCCAGTAGTATCGGGGGACCTGGGAACACTGAAGCTTTCTTT NA TRBV19 NA TRBJ1-1
CASGIRGGGETQYF TGTGCCAGCGGCATCAGGGGCGGTGGAGAGACCCAGTACTTC NA TRBV7-9 NA TRBJ2-5
CASSPRRAGGPADTQYF TGTGCCAGCAGCCCACGGCGTGCGGGGGGGCCCGCAGATACGCAGTATTTT TRBD2 TRBV9 NA TRBJ2-3
CSASLRQGMKNIQYF TGCAGTGCTAGTCTTAGACAGGGGATGAAAAACATTCAGTACTTC TRBD1 TRBV20-1 NA TRBJ2-4
CASSQKATRQGMNTEAFF TGTGCCAGCAGCCAAAAGGCAACGCGACAGGGGATGAACACTGAAGCTTTCTTT TRBD1 TRBV3-1/TRBV3-2 NA TRBJ1-1
CASSISNRDETQYF TGTGCCAGCAGTATCTCAAACAGGGACGAGACCCAGTACTTC NA TRBV2 NA TRBJ2-5
CASSQAGIGRETQYF TGCGCCAGCAGCCAAGCTGGAATTGGGAGGGAGACCCAGTACTTC NA TRBV4-1 once TRBJ2-5
CASSLPAGASNEQFF TGCGCCAGCAGCTTGCCAGCGGGAGCATCCAATGAGCAGTTCTTC TRBD2 TRBV5-1 NA TRBJ2-1
CASSSQGAQNTEAFF TGTGCCAGCAGCTCACAGGGGGCGCAGAACACTGAAGCTTTCTTT TRBD1 TRBV11-2 NA TRBJ1-1
CASSLGTSGTTPYEQYF TGTGCCAGCAGCCTGGGGACTAGCGGGACAACACCCTACGAGCAGTACTTC TRBD2 TRBV5-4 many TRBJ2-7
CASSKAASGQETQYF TGTGCCAGCAGCAAAGCGGCTAGCGGCCAAGAGACCCAATACTTC NA TRBV21-1 NA TRBJ2-5
CASSESGDRSYEQYF TGTGCCAGCAGTGAATCTGGGGACAGATCCTACGAGCAGTACTTC TRBD1 TRBV2 NA TRBJ2-7
CATSSQGQGVLETQYF TGTGCCACCAGCAGTCAGGGACAGGGGGTTCTAGAGACCCAGTACTTC TRBD1 TRBV15 once TRBJ2-5
CASRSQGAGNTIYF TGTGCCAGCAGATCACAGGGGGCTGGAAACACCATATATTTT TRBD1 TRBV28 NA TRBJ1-3
CASVWDRRKDRAKGEQYF TGTGCCAGTGTTTGGGATCGAAGGAAGGACAGGGCAAAGGGCGAGCAGTACTTC TRBD1 TRBV9 NA TRBJ2-7
CASSRSGGGNSIGYTF TGTGCCAGCAGCCGAAGCGGGGGGGGAAATTCAATTGGCTACACCTTC NA TRBV4-2 few TRBJ1-2
CASSISGRAISGYGYTF TGTGCCAGCAGCATTTCAGGACGAGCTATTTCGGGATATGGCTACACCTTC NA TRBV5-4 NA TRBJ1-2
CASSPRFLEAFF TGTGCCAGCAGCCCCCGGTTCCTTGAAGCTTTCTTT NA TRBV7-2 NA TRBJ1-1